This entry features one TCR beta chain sequence. Its antigen is unidentified. The data were taken from a study of T-cell memory formation after mild COVID-19. Overall study context: Clusters were largely donor specific. Study-wide results and caveats: Unconfirmed was the SARS-CoV-2 specificity of second-wave clones that peaked on day 37. Contracting clones localized mainly to CM and EM when CD4+ and mainly to EMRA when CD8+.

Germline lookup yields CDR1 SGHTA and CDR2 FQGNSA. The CDR3 extends over 13 amino acids. V trimming: 5 bases; J trimming: 9 bases; junction bases outside the gene matches: 6. TCRalpha and TCRbeta libraries used 5'RACE with constant-segment primers and UMIs. TCRdb used MiXCR to reprocess the 5' RACE reads, holding one entry per CDR3 protein. The sample has 350,000 or so distinct CDR3 sequences; more than 20% are singletons. Sequenced sample: PBMCs or a T cell subset sorted from them (not recorded which). This chain links TRBV7-2 with TRBJ2-1; 8 bases map to TRBD2. The receptor's source is a man aged 18 to 29 who had mild COVID-19 (a few samples of this study predate the infection). Cell type and time point are not known. CDR3 amino acids: CASSQMAGGEQFF. The CDR3 bases are TGTGCCAGCAGCCAGATGGCGGGAGGTGAGCAGTTCTTC.